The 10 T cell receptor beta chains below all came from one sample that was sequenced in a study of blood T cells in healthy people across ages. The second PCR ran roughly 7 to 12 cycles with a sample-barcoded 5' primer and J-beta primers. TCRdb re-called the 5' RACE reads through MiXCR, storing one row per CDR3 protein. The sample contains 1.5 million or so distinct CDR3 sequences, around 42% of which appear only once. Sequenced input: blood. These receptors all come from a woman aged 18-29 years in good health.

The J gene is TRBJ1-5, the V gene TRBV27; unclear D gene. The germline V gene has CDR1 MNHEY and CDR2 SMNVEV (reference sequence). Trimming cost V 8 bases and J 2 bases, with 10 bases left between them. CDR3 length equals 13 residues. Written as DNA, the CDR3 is TGTGCCAGCCGAGTCTGGGGCAATCAGCCCCAGCATTTT. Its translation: CASRVWGNQPQHF.

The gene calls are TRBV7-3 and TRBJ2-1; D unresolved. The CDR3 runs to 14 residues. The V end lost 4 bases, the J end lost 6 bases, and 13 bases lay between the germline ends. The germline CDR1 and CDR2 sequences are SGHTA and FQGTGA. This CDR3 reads CASSSVEYGNEQFF. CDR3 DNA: TGTGCCAGCAGCTCGGTAGAGTACGGCAATGAGCAGTTCTTC.

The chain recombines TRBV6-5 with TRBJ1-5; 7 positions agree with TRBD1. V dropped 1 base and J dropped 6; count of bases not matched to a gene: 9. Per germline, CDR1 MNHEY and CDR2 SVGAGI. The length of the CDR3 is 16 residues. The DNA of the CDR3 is TGTGCCAGCAGTTACTTAGCAGGGGGAAGGGTTCAGCCCCAGCATTTT. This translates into CASSYLAGGRVQPQHF.

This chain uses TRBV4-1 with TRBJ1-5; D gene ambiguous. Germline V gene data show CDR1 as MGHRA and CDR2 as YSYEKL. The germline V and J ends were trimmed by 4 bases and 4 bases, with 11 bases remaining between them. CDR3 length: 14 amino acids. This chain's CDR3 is CASSLEEANQPQHF. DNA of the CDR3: TGCGCCAGCAGCCTGGAGGAGGCTAATCAGCCCCAGCATTTT.

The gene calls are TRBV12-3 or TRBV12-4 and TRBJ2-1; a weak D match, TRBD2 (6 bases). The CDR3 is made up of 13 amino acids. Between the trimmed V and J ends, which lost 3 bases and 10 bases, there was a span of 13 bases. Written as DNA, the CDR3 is TGTGCCAGCAGTTTCGGGGGAGCGCGCGAGCAGTTCTTC. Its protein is CASSFGGAREQFF.

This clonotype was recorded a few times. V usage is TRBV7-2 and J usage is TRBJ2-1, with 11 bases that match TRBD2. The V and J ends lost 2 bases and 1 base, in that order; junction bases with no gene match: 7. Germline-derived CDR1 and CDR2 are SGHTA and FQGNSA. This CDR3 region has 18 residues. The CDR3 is CASSLIISSGGSYNEQFF. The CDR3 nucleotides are TGTGCCAGCAGCTTAATAATATCTAGCGGGGGGTCCTACAATGAGCAGTTCTTC.

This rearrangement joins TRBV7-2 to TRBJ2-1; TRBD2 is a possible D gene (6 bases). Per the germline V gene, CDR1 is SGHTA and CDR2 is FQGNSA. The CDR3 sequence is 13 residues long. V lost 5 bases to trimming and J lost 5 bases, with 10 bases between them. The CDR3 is CTSSGTYNNEQFF. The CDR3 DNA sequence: TGTACCAGCAGCGGGACTTATAACAATGAGCAGTTCTTC.

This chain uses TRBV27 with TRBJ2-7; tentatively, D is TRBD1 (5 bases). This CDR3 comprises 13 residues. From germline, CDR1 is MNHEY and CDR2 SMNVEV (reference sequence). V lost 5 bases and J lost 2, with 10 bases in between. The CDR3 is CASSKTEAYEQYF. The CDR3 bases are TGTGCCAGCAGTAAGACAGAGGCCTACGAGCAGTACTTC.

The CDR3 loop is CASSRLAGRYNEQFF. DNA of the CDR3: TGTGCCAGCAGCCGTCTGGCGGGGCGGTACAATGAGCAGTTCTTC. The rearrangement joins TRBV7-9 to TRBJ2-1; possibly TRBD2 for D (6 bases). Germline V gene lookup returns CDR1 SEHNR and CDR2 FQNEAQ (reference sequence). The length of the CDR3 is 15 residues. The V and J ends lost 5 bases and 4 bases respectively, with 15 bases between them. Filled out from reference TRBV7-9 and TRBJ2-1, the complete variable domain reads DTGVSQNPRHKITKRGQNVTFRCDPISEHNRLYWYRQTLGQGPEFLTYFQNEAQLEKSRLLSDRFSAERPKGSFSTLEIQRTEQGDSAMYLCASSRLAGRYNEQFFGPGTRLTVL.

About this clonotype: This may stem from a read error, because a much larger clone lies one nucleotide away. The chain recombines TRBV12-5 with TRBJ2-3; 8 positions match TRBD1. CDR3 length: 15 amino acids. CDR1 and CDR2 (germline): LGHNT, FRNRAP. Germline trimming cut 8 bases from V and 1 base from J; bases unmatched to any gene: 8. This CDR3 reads CASPGAGQGTDTQYF. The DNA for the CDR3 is TGTGCTAGTCCCGGGGCGGGACAGGGCACAGATACGCAGTATTTT.